The 23 T cell receptor beta chains below were found in one sample sequenced in a study of blood T cell repertoires in COVID-19. Repertoires were generated with immunoSEQ multiplex PCR, while TCRdb's copy carries only in-frame clones and drops some. There are about 140,000 clones in the sample; almost 85% occur only once, and around 3.2% lies in the top ten. The material sequenced was peripheral blood. All receptors come from a man aged 50 or older with acute or convalescent COVID-19.

The table lists this clone with a few counts. This sequence joins TRBV3-1 (or the pseudogene TRBV3-2) and TRBJ1-5; D unresolved. Germline loops: CDR1 LGHDT, CDR2 YNNKEL (reference sequence). The V end lost 0 bases, the J end lost 5 bases, and 11 bases lay between the germline ends. The CDR3 extends over 15 amino acids. The CDR3 sequence is CASSQDGGLDQPQHF. CDR3 sequence (DNA): TGTGCCAGCAGCCAAGATGGAGGGCTAGATCAGCCCCAGCATTTT.

The chain's CDR3 is CASSLPGAGASYEQYF. DNA for the CDR3: TGTGCCAGCAGCTTACCCGGGGCAGGGGCTTCCTACGAGCAGTACTTC. The chain joins TRBV7-9 to TRBJ2-7; weak D call: TRBD1 (6 bases). With 2 bases removed from V and 1 base from J, the gap between germline ends came to 15 bases. The V gene's germline CDR1 is SEHNR and CDR2 FQNEAQ (reference sequence). This CDR3 comprises 16 residues.

The V call is TRBV6-5, the J call TRBJ1-1; TRBD1 is a possible D gene (5 bases). The CDR3 sequence is 14 residues long. V lost 2 bases to trimming and J lost 1 base, with 8 bases between them. Germline V gives CDR1 MNHEY, CDR2 SVGAGI. The CDR3 spells CASSYGAANTEAFF. CDR3 coding DNA: TGTGCCAGCAGTTACGGGGCAGCGAACACTGAAGCTTTCTTT.

This chain links TRBV19 with TRBJ2-3; 12 bases are shared with TRBD2. Germline assignment: CDR1 LNHDA and CDR2 SQIVND (reference sequence). The CDR3 sequence is 14 residues long. With 6 bases clipped from V and 3 bases from J, the junction kept 1 base outside the gene matches. In DNA, the CDR3 is TGTGCCAGTAGCCTAGCGGGAGGGACAGATACGCAGTATTTT. Translation gives CASSLAGGTDTQYF. Supplemented by reference TRBV19 and TRBJ2-3, the full variable domain reads DGGITQSPKYLFRKEGQNVTLSCEQNLNHDAMYWYRQDPGQGLRLIYYSQIVNDFQKGDIAEGYSVSREKKESFPLTVTSAQKNPTAFYLCASSLAGGTDTQYFGPGTRLTVL.

The chain joins TRBV30 to TRBJ2-4; 9 bases agree with TRBD1. Germline V gene lookup returns CDR1 GTSNPN and CDR2 SVGIG (reference sequence). There are 15 residues in the CDR3. V lost 3 bases and J lost 0; bases outside the gene matches: 3. This CDR3 reads CAWRDRGLAKNIQYF. CDR3 in DNA: TGTGCCTGGAGGGACAGGGGCCTAGCCAAAAACATTCAGTACTTC.

This chain uses TRBV7-9 with TRBJ2-1, with 8 nucleotides matching TRBD2. The V and J ends lost 3 bases and 4 bases, in that order; junction bases with no gene match: 5. CDR3 length: 15 residues. Germline V gene lookup returns CDR1 SEHNR and CDR2 FQNEAQ (reference sequence). In DNA form, the CDR3 reads TGTGCCAGCAGCTTGGGCGGGAGGAATTACAATGAGCAGTTCTTC. Translated, it gives CASSLGGRNYNEQFF.

This chain uses TRBV30 with TRBJ1-1; tentative D call: TRBD1 (5 bases). V was trimmed by 1 base and J by 9 bases, leaving 15 bases between them. Germline loops: CDR1 GTSNPN, CDR2 SVGIG (reference sequence). This CDR3 has 13 residues. CDR3 bases: TGTGCCTGGAGTGGTAGAGTGCAGGGAAAAGCTTTCTTT. The encoded protein is CAWSGRVQGKAFF.

The chain uses TRBV6-1 and TRBJ2-4; 11 bases line up with TRBD1. J was trimmed by 9 bases and V by 1 base; bases with no gene match: 8. The CDR3 is 16 residues long. Germline values: CDR1 MNHNS, CDR2 SASEGT. CDR3 loop: CASSEGTGGAVLIQYF. The CDR3 nucleotides are TGTGCCAGCAGTGAAGGGACAGGGGGCGCGGTCCTCATTCAGTACTTC.

This rearrangement joins TRBV5-8 to TRBJ1-2; the D is unclear. This CDR3 has 11 residues. Germline lookup yields CDR1 SGHTS and CDR2 YDEGEE. Trimming cost V 2 bases and J 5 bases, with 4 bases left between them. CDR3 loop: CASSFVYGYTF. The CDR3 DNA is TGTGCCAGCAGCTTCGTTTATGGCTACACCTTC.

The V gene is TRBV7-8, the J gene TRBJ1-6, with D unresolved. This CDR3 has 15 residues. Trimming shortened V by 6 bases and J by 5 bases, and 14 bases separated the two germline ends. The germline CDR1 and CDR2 sequences are SGHVS and FQNEAQ. The DNA of the CDR3 is TGTGCCAGCAGGCCAGCAGGTTTCAATAATTCACCCCTCCACTTT. It is translated as CASRPAGFNNSPLHF. The variable domain in full, with the rest retrieved from reference TRBV7-8 and TRBJ1-6, is GAGVSQSPRYKVAKRGQDVALRCDPISGHVSLFWYQQALGQGPEFLTYFQNEAQLDKSGLPSDRFFAERPEGSVSTLKIQRTQQEDSAVYLCASRPAGFNNSPLHFGNGTRLTVT.

This clone was seen only a few times. The chain is built from TRBV14 and TRBJ2-2; maybe TRBD2 (7 bases). Trimming left V 1 base short and J 5 bases short, with 11 bases between. Germline loops: CDR1 SGHDN, CDR2 FVKESK. The CDR3 extends over 15 amino acids. This CDR3 is CASSQVGGRTGELFF. CDR3 nucleotides: TGTGCCAGCAGCCAAGTGGGGGGGCGGACCGGGGAGCTGTTTTTT.

This chain uses TRBV2 with TRBJ1-1, with 8 bases identical to TRBD1. V trimming: 7 bases; J trimming: 1 base; junction bases outside the gene matches: 8. There are 15 residues in the CDR3. Looked up from germline, CDR1 is SNHLY and CDR2 is FYNNEI. CDR3 sequence (DNA): TGTGCCAGCACCCCGGACAGGGAGAGGAACACTGAAGCTTTCTTT. Amino acids: CASTPDRERNTEAFF.

The J gene is TRBJ2-7, the V gene TRBV29-1, with 8 bases fitting TRBD2. In germline, CDR1 is SQVTM, CDR2 ANQGSEA. Unmatched junction bases numbered 6, after V lost 5 bases and J lost 6 bases. This CDR3 has 12 residues. The chain's CDR3 is CSVTWTSREQYF. The CDR3 coding sequence is TGCAGCGTTACCTGGACTAGCCGCGAGCAGTACTTC.

V is TRBV5-1 and J is TRBJ1-5; TRBD1 is a possible D gene (5 bases). Trimming pared 1 base from V and 7 bases from J, leaving 12 bases between. Germline CDR1 is SGHRS and CDR2 is YFSETQ. This CDR3 spans 14 amino acids. CDR3: CASSLFSGQQPQHF. Written as DNA, the CDR3 is TGCGCCAGCAGCTTGTTCTCAGGGCAGCAGCCCCAGCATTTT. Combining the CDR3 with reference TRBV5-1 and TRBJ1-5 gives the whole variable domain KAGVTQTPRYLIKTRGQQVTLSCSPISGHRSVSWYQQTPGQGLQFLFEYFSETQRNKGNFPGRFSGRQFSNSRSEMNVSTLELGDSALYLCASSLFSGQQPQHFGDGTRLSIL.

This chain uses TRBV19 with TRBJ2-3; possibly TRBD2 for D (7 bases). This CDR3 has 16 residues. Per the germline V gene, CDR1 is LNHDA and CDR2 is SQIVND (reference sequence). Trimming stripped 5 bases from V and 6 bases from J, with 21 bases between. CDR3 bases: TGTGCCAGTAGTCCCCTAGCGGCAGGGGTCTCGGATACGCAGTATTTT. Amino acid sequence: CASSPLAAGVSDTQYF.

The V call is TRBV5-1, the J call TRBJ1-2; weak D call: TRBD1 (5 bases). CDR1 SGHRS and CDR2 YFSETQ come from the germline V gene. V was shortened by 4 bases and J by 4 bases, with 17 bases between the two germline ends. The CDR3 totals 15 residues. CDR3 sequence reads: CASSTEGLRIYGYTF. CDR3 bases: TGCGCCAGCAGCACCGAGGGACTTCGGATCTATGGCTACACCTTC.

The chain carries TRBV6-5 and TRBJ1-5; 9 nucleotides agree with TRBD1. The CDR3 runs to 14 residues. J gave up 4 bases and V 11 bases, and 9 bases lay outside the gene matches. Germline CDR1 is MNHEY and CDR2 is SVGAGI. The chain's CDR3 is CARQDRGKNQPQHF. CDR3 coding DNA: TGTGCCCGTCAGGACAGGGGAAAAAATCAGCCCCAGCATTTT.

This chain links TRBV4-1 with TRBJ2-7; TRBD2 agrees at 7 bases. J was trimmed by 2 bases and V by 4 bases; bases with no gene match: 8. Germline assignment: CDR1 MGHRA and CDR2 YSYEKL. The CDR3 loop spans 15 amino acids. The CDR3 DNA reads as TGCGCCAGCAGCCCAGCGGGGCATAGCACCTACGAGCAGTACTTC. As protein: CASSPAGHSTYEQYF.

The chain employs TRBV18 and TRBJ2-2, with 11 bases that match TRBD1. After removal of 4 bases from V and 5 bases from J, the junction contained 12 bases not matched to a gene. This CDR3 has 18 residues. Germline V gene sequence: CDR1 KGHSH, CDR2 LQKENI. Here the CDR3 DNA reads TGTGCCAGCTCACGTTCTGTCGATGGGACAGGGGGAACCGGGGAGCTGTTTTTT. Protein product: CASSRSVDGTGGTGELFF.

This chain connects TRBV9 to TRBJ1-4; 9 nucleotides agree with TRBD1. The germline CDR1 and CDR2 sequences are SGDLS and YYNGEE. J gave up 6 bases and V 4 bases, and 7 bases lay outside the gene matches. The CDR3 spans 15 residues. CDR3 amino acids: CASSQTGTGYEKLFF. Here the CDR3 DNA reads TGTGCCAGCAGCCAAACCGGGACAGGGTATGAAAAACTGTTTTTT.

The gene calls are TRBV3-1 (or the pseudogene TRBV3-2) and TRBJ1-1; D perhaps matches TRBD1 (5 bases). V was clipped by 1 base and J by 8 bases, with 14 bases between them. Germline V lookup: CDR1 LGHDT, CDR2 YNNKEL (reference sequence). The CDR3 sequence is 14 residues long. The CDR3 spells CASSQGPGGGEAFF. Written as DNA, the CDR3 is TGTGCCAGCAGCCAAGGCCCAGGCGGGGGGGAAGCTTTCTTT.

The V call is TRBV7-3, the J call TRBJ2-3; D call uncertain. The CDR3 has 15 residues. Germline values: CDR1 SGHTA, CDR2 FQGTGA. Deletions cut 5 bases from V and 2 bases from J, with 14 bases between. DNA for the CDR3: TGTGCCAGCAGCAACAGCCCACAGAACACAGATACGCAGTATTTT. Amino acid sequence: CASSNSPQNTDTQYF.

CDR3 region: CASSVIAGEGYEQYF. The CDR3, as DNA: TGTGCCAGCAGCGTTATAGCGGGAGAAGGCTACGAGCAGTACTTC. The V and J genes are TRBV9 and TRBJ2-7; TRBD2 matches 9 bases. CDR3 length: 15 amino acids. V was clipped by 2 bases and J by 3 bases; unmatched bases: 6. The germline V gene encodes CDR1 SGDLS and CDR2 YYNGEE.